This T cell receptor (beta chain) was observed in a study of T cells in Graves' hyperthyroidism and ophthalmopathy. Study-level background: At the time of initial diagnosis and before any treatment, peripheral blood was collected. Findings and caveats of the study: Most expanded thyroid clonotypes above 0.001 recurred in blood.

This clonotype was seen many times. Its matching antigen is unknown. Authors of the study amplified TCR beta CDR3 regions from RNA transcripts. With the HTBI primer set, the TCR CDR3 went through a first round of RT-PCR. TCRdb reprocessed the multiplex PCR reads via MiXCR and lists one record per CDR3 protein. The table lists roughly 160,000 distinct CDR3 sequences, about 9% of them singletons, with about 20% in the top ten. Aged 18 to 65, the patients had hyperthyroidism that was newly diagnosed and had lasted under 2 months. CDR3 length: 17 amino acids. V was pared by 6 bases and J by 7 bases, with 12 bases of the junction left unmatched. Germline values: CDR1 MNHNS, CDR2 SASEGT.

Sequencing was performed on blood. The chain combines TRBV6-1 with TRBJ2-2; TRBD2 agrees at 12 bases. This sequence originates from a woman between 18 and 29 years old with Graves' hyperthyroidism that later progressed to Graves' ophthalmopathy. The CDR3 DNA reads as TGTGCCAGCAGCTCCGAAAGACTAGCGGGAGCGGGCGGGGAGCTGTTTTTT. Translated, it gives CASSSERLAGAGGELFF.